This T cell receptor beta chain was captured in a study of blood T cell repertoires in COVID-19. The wider study: Samples came from the United States, Italy and Spain, spanning acute and convalescent COVID-19. The cDNA or gDNA used as material had been derived from T cells, B-cell-depleted T cells, or PBMCs.

The Seattle site enrolled patients during active infection and followed them longitudinally. V was trimmed by 2 bases and J by 1 base, leaving 8 bases between them. Germline-derived CDR1 and CDR2 are MNHNS and SASEGT. CDR3 length: 15 amino acids. Authors' methods: Amplification with reference gene primers provided the estimates of nucleated cell counts. Repertoires were generated with immunoSEQ multiplex PCR, while TCRdb's copy carries only in-frame clones and drops some. V, J and clone size derive from that table, while D and trimming were established from the DNA sequence. Of 200,000 to 250,000 clones listed, approximately 81% are singletons.

The J gene is TRBJ2-2, the V gene TRBV6-1; D is undetermined. The receptor was derived from a woman older than 75 with COVID-19, enrolled during active disease. The specimen sequenced was peripheral blood. CDR3 loop: CASSENRRNTGELFF. The CDR3 DNA sequence: TGTGCCAGCAGTGAAAACAGAAGGAACACCGGGGAGCTGTTTTTT.